These T cell receptor beta chains were read from a single sample in a study of blood T cell repertoires in COVID-19. Sequencing used immunoSEQ multiplex PCR; TCRdb keeps in-frame clones, though not all of them. Of under 300,000 clones in the sample, roughly 84% were seen once. The sequenced sample consisted of PBMCs or T cells enriched from blood (not recorded which). The source of these receptors is a woman aged 45-65 years who had been exposed to COVID-19. The CDR3 runs from the conserved cysteine through the conserved F or W. The D gene is left open where the match is weak. Size is omitted from some rows. Given values are once, few, many or a class for expanded clones.

d_call clone_size j_call v_call cdr3_nt cdr3_aa
. . TRBJ1-2 TRBV19 TGTGCCAGTAGTAACAGGCCCCGTTTAGGACACTATGGCTACACCTTC CASSNRPRLGHYGYTF
. once TRBJ2-3 TRBV7-3 TGTGCCAGCAGCCGTTCAGGCACAGATACGCAGTATTTT CASSRSGTDTQYF
TRBD2 . TRBJ2-3 TRBV11-3 TGTGCCAGCAGCTCCTTTAGCGGGGGCACAGATACGCAGTATTTT CASSSFSGGTDTQYF
TRBD2 . TRBJ2-1 TRBV24-1 TGTGCCACCAGTGATTTACTTAGCGGGGGAGTGCATGAGCAGTTCTTC CATSDLLSGGVHEQFF
. . TRBJ2-2 TRBV27 TGTGCCAGCAGTTCCCATCTCGGGGGATTCAATACCGGGGAGCTGTTTTTT CASSSHLGGFNTGELFF
TRBD1 once TRBJ1-1 TRBV29-1 TGCAGCGCCGGACAGGGTGGAATCTTCTTT CSAGQGGIFF
. . TRBJ1-5 TRBV3-1/TRBV3-2 TGTGCCAGCAGCCCACAGGGTTTCAATCAGCCCCAGCATTTT CASSPQGFNQPQHF
. . TRBJ1-1 TRBV12-3/TRBV12-4 TGTGCCAGCAGCCCGATTCTAGGGGCTGAAGCTTTCTTT CASSPILGAEAFF
. . TRBJ1-2 TRBV30 TGTGCCTGGTTAACTAACTATGGCTACACCTTC CAWLTNYGYTF
. . TRBJ2-4 TRBV4-2 TGTGCCAGCAGCCAAGATCTACTAGAGAAAAACATTCAGTACTTC CASSQDLLEKNIQYF
. . TRBJ2-1 TRBV29-1 TGCAGCGTTAGAGAGAGGGCAGCTTACAATGAGCAGTTCTTC CSVRERAAYNEQFF
. once TRBJ2-7 TRBV6-8 TGTGCCAGCAGCACTCGGTCCTACGAGCAGTACTTC CASSTRSYEQYF
TRBD2 . TRBJ2-1 TRBV5-1 TGCGCCAGCAGCCGCCCGGGGGGGGCATACAATGAGCAGTTCTTC CASSRPGGAYNEQFF
. . TRBJ1-6 TRBV2 TGTGCCAGCGCCACAGGGTTTCGTTCACCCCTCCACTTT CASATGFRSPLHF
. . TRBJ2-2 TRBV7-2 TGTGCCAGCAGCTTAGCGTCCCATTGGAGAGGCGGGGAGCTGTTTTTT CASSLASHWRGGELFF
. . TRBJ1-4 TRBV11-2 TGTGCCAGCAGCCCTCGCGACAGGAGCGAAAAACTGTTTTTT CASSPRDRSEKLFF
. . TRBJ2-5 TRBV28 TGTGCCAGCGGAAAACAGGGCTGGATGCGGGAGACCCAGTACTTC CASGKQGWMRETQYF
. . TRBJ1-3 TRBV12-5 TGTGCTAGTGGTGCCGGGACACGGAATGTGGGTGGAAACACCATATATTTT CASGAGTRNVGGNTIYF
TRBD1 few TRBJ2-7 TRBV15 TGTGCCACCAGCAGTGTAACAGGGGGAGAGCAGTACTTC CATSSVTGGEQYF
. . TRBJ2-7 TRBV7-8 TGTGCCAGCACCCCCGGCGGCACCTACGAGCAGTACTTC CASTPGGTYEQYF
. . TRBJ1-4 TRBV10-2 TGCGCCAGCAGTGGAGGGGTACGGGAGGGCAATGAAAAACTGTTTTTT CASSGGVREGNEKLFF
. . TRBJ1-1 TRBV6-5 TGTGCCAGCAGTTACTTGGCGGGGACTGAAGCTTTCTTT CASSYLAGTEAFF
. . TRBJ1-1 TRBV5-5 TGTGCCAGCAGCTTCCCGGGACAGAACACTGAAGCTTTCTTT CASSFPGQNTEAFF
TRBD2 few TRBJ2-2 TRBV7-4 TGTGCCAGCAGCTTCCGACTAGCGGGGCCCTGGGTCGGGGAGCTGTTTTTT CASSFRLAGPWVGELFF
. few TRBJ1-1 TRBV28 TGTGCCAGCAGCCGGGGAGGGGGGAACTCTGAAGCTTTCTTT CASSRGGGNSEAFF
. . TRBJ1-2 TRBV10-2 TGCGCCAGCAGTGGGGCACAGGTGACTTATGGCTACACCTTC CASSGAQVTYGYTF
TRBD2 . TRBJ2-1 TRBV15 TGTGCCACCAGCAGAGGCGCGGGGGGCGACAATGAGCAGTTCTTC CATSRGAGGDNEQFF
TRBD1 . TRBJ1-2 TRBV19 TGTGCCAGTAGGCCTCCCGGGACAGGGGACGGCTACACCTTC CASRPPGTGDGYTF
. . TRBJ1-2 TRBV5-5 TGTGCCAGCAGCTTGGATCAGGGTGGCTACACCTTC CASSLDQGGYTF
. . TRBJ1-1 TRBV27 TGTGCCAGCAGTTTAAACAGGGTTAGGGACACTGAAGCTTTCTTT CASSLNRVRDTEAFF